The 13 T cell receptor beta chains reported below all come from one sample, sequenced in a study of blood T cells in healthy people across ages. Alongside a J-beta primer mix, a sample-barcoded 5' primer served in a second PCR lasting about 7 to 11 cycles. Using its own MiXCR run on the 5' RACE reads, TCRdb lists one record per CDR3 protein. The sample includes about 1.8 million distinct CDR3 sequences, roughly 52% of them seen just once. What was sequenced was blood. These receptors originate from a woman aged 40 to 50 in good health.

The CDR3 coding sequence is TGCGCCAGCAGCCGGGGGGAACTAGCGGGGGGAGATGAGCAGTTCTTC. This gives the protein CASSRGELAGGDEQFF. The chain combines TRBV5-1 with TRBJ2-1, with 12 bases matching TRBD2. V shed 4 bases, J shed 8 bases, and the junction held 10 bases outside the gene matches. CDR1 is SGHRS and CDR2 is YFSETQ in the germline V gene. The CDR3 is 16 amino acids.

The rearrangement uses TRBV6-2 or TRBV6-3 and TRBJ2-1; D is ambiguous. This CDR3 region has 16 residues. Germline assignment: CDR1 MNHEY and CDR2 SVGEGT. Trimming pared 5 bases from V and 0 bases from J, leaving 14 bases between. The CDR3 here is CASSPLGGLSYNEQFF. As DNA, the CDR3 is TGTGCCAGCAGTCCACTCGGCGGTCTCTCCTACAATGAGCAGTTCTTC.

This clonotype was observed once. This rearrangement joins TRBV5-5 to TRBJ2-3, with 13 bases aligning to TRBD2. The germline gives CDR1 SGHKS, CDR2 YYEKEE (reference sequence). Trimming cost V 3 bases and J 4 bases; bases outside gene matches: 8. The CDR3 is 17 residues long. The chain's CDR3 is CASSSTSGGAPADTQYF. The DNA for the CDR3 is TGTGCCAGCAGCTCCACTAGCGGGGGGGCCCCCGCAGATACGCAGTATTTT.

The rearrangement links TRBV13 to TRBJ2-5, with D perhaps TRBD1 (6 bases). Germline values: CDR1 PRHDT, CDR2 FYEKMQ (reference sequence). V lost 6 bases, J lost 3 bases, and 14 bases lay in between. The CDR3 consists of 14 residues. For the CDR3, the DNA is TGTGCCAGCAGTGAGCAGGGGATAAAAGAGACCCAGTACTTC. Amino acids: CASSEQGIKETQYF.

As regards this clonotype: A read error may produce the germline difference seen at one junction end. The chain couples TRBV5-1 to TRBJ2-3; TRBD1 aligns across 7 bases. Germline V gives CDR1 SGHRS, CDR2 YFSETQ. CDR3 length: 15 residues. DNA for the CDR3: TGCGCCAGCAGCTCAGGGACAGATCCCACAGATGCGCAGTATTTT. It translates to CASSSGTDPTDAQYF.

In its sample, this clonotype was seen once. The rearrangement links TRBV6-6 to TRBJ1-2; D may be TRBD1 (6 bases). CDR1 is MNHNY, CDR2 SVGAGI, per germline (reference sequence). V was cut by 0 bases and J by 8 bases, with 16 bases left in between. The CDR3 has 15 amino acids. As DNA, the CDR3 is TGTGCCAGCAGTTACTCTGAGGGGGGGACTTCAGGCTACACCTTC. Translated: CASSYSEGGTSGYTF.

The gene calls are TRBV7-2 and TRBJ2-4; 9 bases align to TRBD1. The CDR3 has 15 amino acids. Germline CDR1 is SGHTA and CDR2 is FQGNSA. With 3 bases clipped from V and 8 bases from J, the junction kept 8 bases outside the gene matches. The chain's CDR3 is CASSFGQGQEDIQYF. The CDR3, as DNA: TGTGCCAGCAGCTTCGGACAGGGGCAGGAAGACATTCAGTACTTC.

V is TRBV9 and J is TRBJ2-7; 12 nucleotides line up with TRBD2. The CDR3 covers 17 residues. V shed 3 bases and J 0 bases; nucleotides not matched to a gene: 7. Per the germline V gene, CDR1 is SGDLS and CDR2 is YYNGEE. CDR3 in DNA: TGTGCCAGCAGCGACCCCGTGACTAGCGGGAGCTCCTACGAGCAGTACTTC. This codes for CASSDPVTSGSSYEQYF.

Points on this clonotype: Germline and junction disagree at one end, which may indicate a read error. The chain carries TRBV4-2 and TRBJ1-2; TRBD1 is a possible D gene (6 bases). The CDR3 is 13 residues long. In germline, CDR1 is LGHNA, CDR2 YNFKEQ. The CDR3 loop reads CASSQTEGGGCTF. In nucleotides, the CDR3 is TGTGCCAGCAGCCAAACCGAGGGGGGTGGCTGCACCTTC.

This clonotype was recorded a few times. This chain connects TRBV2 to TRBJ2-4; D might be TRBD1 (6 bases). The CDR3 spans 13 residues. In germline, CDR1 is SNHLY, CDR2 FYNNEI. Trimming took off 7 bases at V and 5 bases at J, with 12 bases between the two ends. The CDR3 DNA reads TGTGCCAGCATCCAGGGGAGCCAAAACATTCAGTACTTC. Its protein is CASIQGSQNIQYF.

The rearrangement joins TRBV24-1 to TRBJ1-2; 12 bases align to TRBD1. This CDR3 comprises 15 residues. Germline trimming cut 3 bases from V and 8 bases from J; bases unmatched to any gene: 6. Germline-derived CDR1 and CDR2 are KGHDR and SFDVKD. CDR3: CATSDGGQGARGYTF. The CDR3 DNA is TGTGCCACCAGTGATGGGGGACAGGGGGCGAGGGGCTACACCTTC.

This chain connects TRBV7-2 to TRBJ2-7, with 8 bases fitting TRBD1. Losses at the gene ends were 4 bases for V and 6 bases for J; bases not matched to a gene: 8. In germline, CDR1 is SGHTA, CDR2 FQGNSA. The CDR3 covers 14 residues. CDR3 in DNA: TGTGCCAGCAGCTCCATGGACAGGGTGGGCGAGCAGTACTTC. Translation: CASSSMDRVGEQYF. Drawing the rest from reference TRBV7-2 and TRBJ2-7, the complete variable domain is GAGVSQSPSNKVTEKGKDVELRCDPISGHTALYWYRQSLGQGLEFLIYFQGNSAPDKSGLPSDRFSAERTGGSVSTLTIQRTQQEDSAVYLCASSSMDRVGEQYFGPGTRLTVT.

This chain uses TRBV5-8 with TRBJ1-2; TRBD1 might be the D (6 bases). Germline CDR1 reads SGHTS; CDR2 reads YDEGEE. V lost 0 bases, J lost 4 bases, and 22 bases lay in between. CDR3 length equals 18 residues. The DNA for the CDR3 is TGTGCCAGCAGCTTGGTTATTATCAGGGACAAAGATTCCTATGGCTACACCTTC. This translates into CASSLVIIRDKDSYGYTF.